This T cell receptor (beta chain) was captured in a study of cytomegalovirus exposure and HLA in healthy donors. Study overall: Of roughly 400 genotyped donors, about 81% clustered with self-reported Caucasian donors.

For this clone: What it binds is unknown.

Overall study results and limits: CMV serostatus stood as the only immune exposure information on hand. Cytomegalovirus-associated status was assigned to about 160 TCR beta chains.

At collection, donors were nominally healthy, but unrecorded immune exposures were probable. Vbeta (60) and Jbeta (13) primers were used in the PCR. Assay: immunoSEQ multiplex PCR; the TCRdb copy retains only in-frame clones and omits some. The repertoire includes approximately 170,000 clones, almost 75% of them detected once, and 5% to 6.5% sits in the top ten. CDR3 length equals 16 residues. V gave up 0 bases and J gave up 5 bases, with 17 bases separating them. Germline V gene data show CDR1 as SGDLS and CDR2 as YYNGEE. This receptor was obtained from a woman aged 18-29 years in good health and CMV-seropositive. Sample: PBMCs. This chain uses TRBV9 with TRBJ2-5, with D possibly being TRBD2 (7 bases). This CDR3 reads CASSVVGGGVPETQYF. The CDR3 bases are TGTGCCAGCAGCGTAGTAGGCGGGGGCGTCCCGGAGACCCAGTACTTC.